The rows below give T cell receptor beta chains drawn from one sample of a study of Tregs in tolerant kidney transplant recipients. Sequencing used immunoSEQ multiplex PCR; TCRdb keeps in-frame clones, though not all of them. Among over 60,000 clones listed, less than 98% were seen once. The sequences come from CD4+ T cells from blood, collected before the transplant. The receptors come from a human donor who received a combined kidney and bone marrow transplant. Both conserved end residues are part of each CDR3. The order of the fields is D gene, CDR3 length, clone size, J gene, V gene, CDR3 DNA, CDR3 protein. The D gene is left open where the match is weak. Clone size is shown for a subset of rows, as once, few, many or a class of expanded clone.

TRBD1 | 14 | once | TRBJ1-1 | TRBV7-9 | TGTGCCAGCACCCGTGGCAGGGGGCCCCGCGGAGCTTTCTTT | CASTRGRGPRGAFF
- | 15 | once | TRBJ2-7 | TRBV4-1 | TGCGCCAGCAGCCAAGCGATCGGGAGAATCTACGAGCAGTACTTC | CASSQAIGRIYEQYF
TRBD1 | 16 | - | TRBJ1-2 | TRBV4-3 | TGCGCCAGCAGCCAACGGGCGGGACAGGCTAACTATGGCTACACCTTC | CASSQRAGQANYGYTF
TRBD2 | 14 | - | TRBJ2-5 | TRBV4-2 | TGTGCCAGCAGCCACACTAGCGGGAGGGAGACCCAGTACTTC | CASSHTSGRETQYF
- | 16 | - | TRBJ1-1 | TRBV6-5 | TGTGCCAGCAGTTACCGAATAGGGGGTGAACGAACTGAAGCTTTCTTT | CASSYRIGGERTEAFF
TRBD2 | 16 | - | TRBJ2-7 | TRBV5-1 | TGCGCCAGCAGCTTGGAGGGGACTAGCGGGAGTTACGAGCAGTACTTC | CASSLEGTSGSYEQYF
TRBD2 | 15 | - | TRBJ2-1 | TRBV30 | TGTGCCTGGAGTGTCGGGCCAGCGGGGAGTTATGAGCAGTTCTTC | CAWSVGPAGSYEQFF
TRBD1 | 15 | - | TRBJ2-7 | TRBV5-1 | TGCGCCAGCAGCCCAGACAGGGGCTTTACCTACGAGCAGTACTTC | CASSPDRGFTYEQYF
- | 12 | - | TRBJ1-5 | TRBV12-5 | TGTGCTAGTGGACAGGGCGATCAGCCCCAGCATTTT | CASGQGDQPQHF
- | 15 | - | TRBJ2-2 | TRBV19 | TGTGCCAGTAGTATAGGGCTAGCGCACACCGGGGAGCTGTTTTTT | CASSIGLAHTGELFF
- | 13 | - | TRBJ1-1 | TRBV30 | TGTGCCTGGAGATGGGGGGTGAACACTGAAGCTTTCTTT | CAWRWGVNTEAFF
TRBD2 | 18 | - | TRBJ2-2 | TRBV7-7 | TGTGCCAGCAGCGCATATACAACGTGGGGGGGTCTCACCGGGGAGCTGTTTTTT | CASSAYTTWGGLTGELFF
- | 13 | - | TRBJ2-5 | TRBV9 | TGTGCCAGCAGCGTTCGGAGCTGGGAGACCCAGTACTTC | CASSVRSWETQYF
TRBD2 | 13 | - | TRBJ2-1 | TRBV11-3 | TGTGCCAGCGAGACTAGCGGGATTGATGAGCAGTTCTTC | CASETSGIDEQFF
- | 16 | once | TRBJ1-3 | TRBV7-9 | TGTGCCAGCAGCTCTAGGGGGGGGAGCTCTGGAAACACCATATATTTT | CASSSRGGSSGNTIYF
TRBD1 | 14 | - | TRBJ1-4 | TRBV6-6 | TGTGCCAGCAGACCGGGACAGAGAAATGAAAAACTGTTTTTT | CASRPGQRNEKLFF
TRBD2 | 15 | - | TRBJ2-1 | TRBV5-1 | TGCGCCAGCAGCCCTAGCGGGACCATCTACAATGAGCAGTTCTTC | CASSPSGTIYNEQFF
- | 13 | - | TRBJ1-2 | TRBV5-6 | TGTGCCAGCAGCCCAGACGGGAGAGGTGGCTACACCTTC | CASSPDGRGGYTF
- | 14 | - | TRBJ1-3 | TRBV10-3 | TGTGCCATCAGTGGAACGAGCTCTGGAAACACCATATATTTT | CAISGTSSGNTIYF
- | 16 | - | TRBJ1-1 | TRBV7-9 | TGTGCCAGCAGCTCCATGGACACGCCCAGGAACACTGAAGCTTTCTTT | CASSSMDTPRNTEAFF
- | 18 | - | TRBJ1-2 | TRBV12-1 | TGTGCCAGCAGCTTACCCCGGGGGAGGGACATAGATCCCTATGGCTACACCTTC | CASSLPRGRDIDPYGYTF
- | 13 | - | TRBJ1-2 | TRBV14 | TGTGCCAGCAGCCAACCGGGATCGGCTGGCTACACCTTC | CASSQPGSAGYTF
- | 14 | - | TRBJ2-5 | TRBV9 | TGTGCCAGCAGCCGGGACTTGGGGAAAGAGACCCAGTACTTC | CASSRDLGKETQYF
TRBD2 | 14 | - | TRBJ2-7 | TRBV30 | TGTGCCTGGAGTTTGGGACTAGCGGGCTACGAGCAGTACTTC | CAWSLGLAGYEQYF
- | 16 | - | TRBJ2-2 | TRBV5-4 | TGTGCCAGCAGCTTGGCCAAAGGGGCTAACACCGGGGAGCTGTTTTTT | CASSLAKGANTGELFF
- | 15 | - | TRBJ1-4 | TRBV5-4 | TGTGCCAGCAGAAATGCCGGGATCACTAATGAAAAACTGTTTTTT | CASRNAGITNEKLFF
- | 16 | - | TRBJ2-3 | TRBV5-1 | TGCGCCAGCAGCTTGGCCTTAGGGGCTGGGACAGATACGCAGTATTTT | CASSLALGAGTDTQYF
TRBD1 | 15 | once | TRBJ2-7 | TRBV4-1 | TGCGCCAGCAGCCAAGTTGGGACAGGGGGCTACGAGCAGTACTTC | CASSQVGTGGYEQYF
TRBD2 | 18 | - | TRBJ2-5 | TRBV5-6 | TGTGCCAGCAGCTCCCGCGTAGCGGGAGCTGCGGCTACGGTGACCCAGTACTTC | CASSSRVAGAAATVTQYF
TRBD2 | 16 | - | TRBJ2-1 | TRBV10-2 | TGCGCCAGCACCGCCGGACTAGCGGGTATGAGGAATGAGCAGTTCTTC | CASTAGLAGMRNEQFF
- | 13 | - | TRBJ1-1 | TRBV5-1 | TGCGCCAGCAGCTTGCACCTAAACACTGAAGCTTTCTTT | CASSLHLNTEAFF
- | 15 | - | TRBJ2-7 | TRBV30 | TGTGCCTGGAGTGTATTGGGGGGTAGGTCTTACGAGCAGTACTTC | CAWSVLGGRSYEQYF
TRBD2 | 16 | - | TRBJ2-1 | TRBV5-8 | TGTGCCAGCAGCTTGAAGCGGGGGAGGACCTACAATGAGCAGTTCTTC | CASSLKRGRTYNEQFF
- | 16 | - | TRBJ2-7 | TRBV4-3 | TGCGCCAGCAGCCGGACCCTAGCGCAAAGCTCCTACGAGCAGTACTTC | CASSRTLAQSSYEQYF
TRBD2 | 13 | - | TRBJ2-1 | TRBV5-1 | TGCGCCAGCAGCTTAGGGACTAGCCGTGAGCAGTTCTTC | CASSLGTSREQFF
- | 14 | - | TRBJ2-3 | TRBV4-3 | TGCGCCAGCAGCCAAGCCAGGGGCCCAGATACGCAGTATTTT | CASSQARGPDTQYF
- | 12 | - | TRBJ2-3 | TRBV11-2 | TGTGCCAGCAGCCCCCACCGGGTCACGCAGTATTTT | CASSPHRVTQYF
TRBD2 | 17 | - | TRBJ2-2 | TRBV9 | TGTGCCAGCAGCGTGGGACTAGCGGGTACGAACACCGGGGAGCTGTTTTTT | CASSVGLAGTNTGELFF
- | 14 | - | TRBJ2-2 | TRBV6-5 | TGTGCCAGCAGCTTTACAGGGTTCACCGGGGAGCTGTTTTTT | CASSFTGFTGELFF
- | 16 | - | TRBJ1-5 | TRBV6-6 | TGTGCCAGCAGTTACATGACAGTTTATAGCAATCAGCCCCAGCATTTT | CASSYMTVYSNQPQHF
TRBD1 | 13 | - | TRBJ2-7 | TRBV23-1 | TGCGCCATTTCCGGGACAGGGGTCTACGAGCAGTACTTC | CAISGTGVYEQYF
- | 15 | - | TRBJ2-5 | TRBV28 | TGTGCCAGCAGTTTATGGGCGGGGGCGCAGGAGACCCAGTACTTC | CASSLWAGAQETQYF
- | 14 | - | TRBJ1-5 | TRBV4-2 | TGTGCCAGCAGCCATGAACAGGGAAGTCAGCCCCAGCATTTT | CASSHEQGSQPQHF
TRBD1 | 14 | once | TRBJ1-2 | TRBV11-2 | TGTGCCAGCAGTTTAGCAGGGGGTAACTATGGCTACACCTTC | CASSLAGGNYGYTF
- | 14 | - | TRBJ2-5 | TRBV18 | TGTGCCAGCTCACCACTGTCAGGCGGGGAGACCCAGTACTTC | CASSPLSGGETQYF
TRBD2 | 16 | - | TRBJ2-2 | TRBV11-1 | TGTGCCAGCAGAGCCAGCGGGGTTCCGGGCACCGGGGAGCTGTTTTTT | CASRASGVPGTGELFF
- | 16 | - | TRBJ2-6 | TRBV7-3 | TGTGCCAGCAGCCCCGGAGTGAGGTCTGGGGCCAACGTCCTGACTTTC | CASSPGVRSGANVLTF
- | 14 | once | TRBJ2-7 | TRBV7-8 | TGTGCCAGCAGCCACGCCGGGACTGTGTACGAGCAGTACTTC | CASSHAGTVYEQYF
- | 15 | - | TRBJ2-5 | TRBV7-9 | TGTGCCAGCAGCTTAACGGGGACTCCCCAAGAGACCCAGTACTTC | CASSLTGTPQETQYF
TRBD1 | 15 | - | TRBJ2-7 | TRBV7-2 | TGTGCCAGCAGCTCACCGGGACAGGGGCATTACGAGCAGTACTTC | CASSSPGQGHYEQYF
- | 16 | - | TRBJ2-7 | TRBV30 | TGTGCCTGGAGTGTACTAGCCGCTAGGATAGGGTACGAGCAGTACTTC | CAWSVLAARIGYEQYF
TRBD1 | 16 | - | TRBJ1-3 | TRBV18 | TGTGCCAGCTCGCAATCAGGGGGACAAACTGGAAACACCATATATTTT | CASSQSGGQTGNTIYF
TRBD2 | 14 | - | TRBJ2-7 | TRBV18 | TGTGCCAGCTCATCCGGGACTATTACCTACGAGCAGTACTTC | CASSSGTITYEQYF
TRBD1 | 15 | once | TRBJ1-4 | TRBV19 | TGTGCCAGTACCCCCCTGGACAGGGGCGGTGAAAAACTGTTTTTT | CASTPLDRGGEKLFF
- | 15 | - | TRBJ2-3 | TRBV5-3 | TGTGCCCCCAAGACGGGGGCGGGAGAGTCAGATACGCAGTATTTT | CAPKTGAGESDTQYF
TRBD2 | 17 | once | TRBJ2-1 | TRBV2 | TGTGCCAGCAGGGATAAAGGGACTAGCGGGGGGGCCAATGAGCAGTTCTTC | CASRDKGTSGGANEQFF
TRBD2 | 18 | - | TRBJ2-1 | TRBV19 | TGTGCCAGTAGTTTCACCCGGACTAGCGGGAGTGGTTACAATGAGCAGTTCTTC | CASSFTRTSGSGYNEQFF